This entry is about one T cell receptor beta chain. This clone's antigen is unknown. Per-base quality was not reported, and no clone a single base away is much larger than it. The sample belongs to a study of cytomegalovirus exposure and HLA in healthy donors (TCRdb year 2017). Regarding the research as a whole: According to an earlier analysis of a few hundred of the donors, about 170 million T cells yielded roughly 110 million unique TCR beta sequences and approximately 300 Gb of sequence data. An early release that covered roughly 600 HLA-typed donors contained around 330 gigabases of sequencing data and roughly 84 million unique TCR sequences. Among the roughly 380 genotyped donors, about 83% belonged to the genetic ancestry cluster associated with self-reported Caucasian donors. The study aimed to test whether cataloging public T cell receptors could reveal signatures of past pathogen exposure. The T cell repertoires of 700 or so subjects were profiled by immunosequencing and related to cytomegalovirus serostatus. Along with the roughly 710-subject first cohort, a separate validation cohort of over a hundred different subjects was used. The study combined high-throughput TCR immunosequencing, statistical association of individual TCRs with disease status, and machine learning to predict cytomegalovirus infection status. To study patterns of TCR occurrence, a later analysis re-analyzed previously published TCR beta repertoires from several hundred donors and added high-resolution HLA genotyping. The later analysis used no new phenotypic data to find candidate immune exposures, relying instead on TCR beta sequences and their occurrence across donors. An earlier analysis of around 580 of the donors used high-throughput TCR beta sequencing to judge whether each TCR beta V gene segment behaved as functional or pseudogenic. Alongside the repertoire data, information on donor age, sex, ethnicity and CMV serostatus was compiled. Genome-wide SNP genotypes for about 55% of the 666 donors were used in a later genetic analysis, which treated that subset as a discovery cohort. Every repertoire in the discovery cohort had been generated on one and the same sequencing platform. Class I and class II HLA loci were covered by the typing at four-digit resolution. Typing coverage differed by locus: A, B, C, DRB1 and DQB1 were typed in about 620-640 donors, DQA1 in 500 to 550, DPA1 in 600 to 610, and DPB1 in approximately 450. Roughly five DR-DQ haplotypes were handled as single units for association and clustering because linkage in the cohort was strong. Among a few hundred genotyped donors of the cohort, an average of around 240,000 unique TCR beta nucleotide sequences were sequenced per donor, roughly 20% of them non-productive. On the study overall, not on this receptor specifically: In a later analysis, TCR association rates were found to vary across HLA loci, with the most associated TCRs seen for DRB1 alleles and the fewest for HLA-C alleles. A cluster of highly shared sequence variants was judged likely to represent a technical artifact of the sequencing pipeline. Correlated functional status among segregating V segments might reflect linkage disequilibrium, but an unknown experimental factor could not be ruled out. Some 16 rarely observed V segments, including chromosome 9 orphons, were excluded from the earlier analysis of almost 600 of the donors because counts were too low. While some public TCRs were present in many individuals, most TCR sequences turned up only very rarely across donors. Three of the identified cytomegalovirus-associated TCR beta chains were confirmed in vitro to be specific for cytomegalovirus antigens. In a later genetic analysis, fewer N-insertions in productive TCRs were reported among donors in an Asian-associated ancestry cluster than the roughly 710-donor mean. An association between a missense DCLRE1C variant and V-gene and J-gene trimming of TCR beta chains was found in a later genetic analysis and replicated in an independent cohort. A later analysis associated approximately 17,000 TCR beta sequences with specific HLA alleles at a false discovery rate of 0.05. A later analysis reported that several top co-occurrence clusters appeared linked to parvovirus B19, influenza, CMV and Epstein-Barr virus. A later analysis found that HLA-associated TCR beta chains were more clonally expanded and had lower generation probabilities than equally common non-associated chains. In an earlier analysis of fewer than 700 of the donors, most TCR beta V segments appeared in productive rearrangements about 90% or about 30% of the time, broadly matching IMGT annotations. Assigning TCR associations to individual alleles was difficult when HLA alleles, especially DR and DQ, strongly co-occurred. Because HLA typing was missing for some donors at each locus, association tests included only the typed subset. Some IMGT-functional V segments, including TRBV6-2 and TRBV6-3, could not be told apart with the 87-base-pair reads, so those segments were excluded. According to the authors, the approach could potentially be generalized to other disease states and immunological phenotypes. Only TCR beta chains were sequenced in this cohort, and the absence of alpha or paired-chain data limited detectable features. According to a later analysis, most CMV-associated TCR beta chains appeared to be HLA-restricted, and the HLA associations seemed to be driven largely by CMV exposure. The classifier was reported to diagnose cytomegalovirus status with high specificity and sensitivity in both the original cohort and the validation cohort. In the study, about 150 TCR beta chains were listed as associated with cytomegalovirus. CMV serostatus was the only immune exposure information available for the cohort. The presence/absence analyses assumed that sequencing depth was roughly uniform across donors, and that assumption may not be true. A further reported finding was that TCR beta sequences accurately predicted the HLA-A and HLA-B alleles for most subjects in the first cohort.

The library was generated by the immunoSEQ multiplex PCR assay. A mixture of 60 forward primers for TCR Vbeta segments and 13 reverse primers for TCR Jbeta segments was used in the multiplex PCR. The CDR3 region of rearranged TCR beta genes was amplified from genomic DNA with a multiplex PCR assay. Amplified TCR beta libraries were sequenced as 87-base-pair reads on the Illumina HiSeq System. The published analysis was carried out like this. Across the roughly 640 repertoires, a later analysis counted 75 million to 90 million unique TCR beta chains, about 10 million of which were shared by at least two donors. A nearest-neighbor algorithm error-corrected the raw reads and collapsed the reads into unique sequences, merging closely related sequences to remove PCR and sequencing errors. To assign V, D and J gene segments, CDR3 sequences were aligned to IMGT reference sequences. Each retained sequence needed at least a six-nucleotide match to both a V gene segment and a J gene segment. Rearrangements were classified as productive when the CDR3 lacked stop codons and remained in frame with V and J, and all other rearrangements were classified as non-productive. CDR3 was defined by IMGT convention, running from the second conserved V-encoded cysteine to the conserved J-encoded phenylalanine. The earlier analysis of about 590 of the donors excluded sequences that lacked an unambiguous match to a single V gene segment. An earlier analysis of 587 of the donors classified V segments as functional when productive rearrangements were above 56.7% and as segregating when the standard deviation between donors was above 5%. A statistical classification framework was built for diagnosing cytomegalovirus status from the catalog of TCR beta chain sequences. In a later analysis, TCR nucleotide sequences were compared against IMGT/GENE-DB human TR gene sequences so that V and J genes could be assigned. The TCRdist pipeline was used in a later analysis to assign CDR3 sequences and most-parsimonious VDJ recombination scenarios. In a later analysis, each TCR beta chain was defined by its CDR3 amino acid sequence together with its V-gene family, and reads without a unique V-gene family were excluded. In a later analysis, 450 to 600 highly shared, low-generation-probability nucleotide sequences were removed to address suspected cross-contamination and a sequencing artifact. In a later analysis, a clonal expansion index was calculated for each public chain from normalized within-repertoire ranks of inferred template counts. Generation probabilities in a later analysis came from a VDJ recombination model fitted to out-of-frame rearrangements, and those results were checked against IGoR. In a later analysis, TCR-TCR, TCR-HLA and TCR-CMV co-occurrence was scored with hypergeometric tests, and a repertoire-size bias correction was applied to TCR pairs. False discovery rates were estimated in a later analysis by permuting HLA or CMV assignments 20 times. In a later analysis, co-occurring TCRs were grouped using DBSCAN, and TCRdist sequence similarity was added for clustering within HLA-allele-positive subsets. Repertoires with fewer than 30,000 or more than 120,000 public chains, plus five repertoires with anomalous nucleotide sharing, were excluded from co-occurrence clustering. What TCRdb holds here is the immuneACCESS table cut down to in-frame rearrangements. Part of the clones is not present; checked against another copy, under half of the missing clones reflect an unresolved V gene, and the others are unexplained. V and J calls and clone size are given by that table; D and trimming were obtained from the DNA. Counted in this sample were 110,000 to 150,000 clones; about 80% of them appeared once. Around a tenth of the sample is in the top ten clones.

The cohort consisted of some 670 healthy bone marrow donors. All cohort members were sampled while nominally healthy, although unrecorded immune exposures were likely present. The donor was CMV seropositive and was included in the group of almost 300 seropositive cohort members. A peripheral blood sample was provided by each donor, and peripheral blood mononuclear cells were used for TCR beta sequencing. The Qiagen DNeasy Blood Extraction Kit was used to extract genomic DNA from the blood cell samples. Via the germline V gene, CDR1 is MGHRA and CDR2 YSYEKL. The CDR3 sequence holds 15 residues, the cysteine and phenylalanine included. The read is trimmed to its CDR3 DNA, 45 bases read in frame from base 1. V ends up 0 bases short and J 6 bases short, with an unmatched junction base count of 8.

Here the chain combines TRBV4-1 and TRBJ2-7; 7 central nucleotides agree with TRBD1. Sequencing input: PBMCs. The TCR originated in a woman aged 55-70 years in good health and CMV-seropositive. The CDR3 loop reads CASSQDRGPGPEQYF. The bases are TGCGCCAGCAGCCAAGATAGGGGGCCTGGGCCCGAGCAGTACTTC.